Listed below are T cell receptor beta chains from one sample, sequenced in a study of blood T cell repertoires in COVID-19. The repertoire was sequenced with immunoSEQ multiplex PCR; TCRdb's copy has only in-frame clones and lacks some. The sample has about 250,000 clones, about four fifths seen once. Sequenced material: PBMCs or T cells enriched from blood (not recorded which). All receptors come from a middle-aged woman who had been exposed to COVID-19. CDR3s include the opening cysteine and the closing phenylalanine or tryptophan. A D gene is named only where the DNA matches it firmly. Some rows mark clone size as missing; the rest say once, few, many or name a class of expanded clone.

size	D	V	J	CDR3	DNA
.	.	TRBV7-2	TRBJ1-5	CASSLGRGSNQPQHF	TGTGCCAGCAGCTTAGGACGGGGTAGCAATCAGCCCCAGCATTTT
once	TRBD2	TRBV29-1	TRBJ2-1	CSVVVSGGPINEQFF	TGCAGCGTTGTGGTTAGCGGGGGACCCATAAATGAGCAGTTCTTC
.	.	TRBV30	TRBJ2-7	CACQRTELAYEQYF	TGTGCCTGCCAACGGACTGAGCTGGCCTACGAGCAGTACTTC
many	TRBD1	TRBV9	TRBJ1-2	CASSPGQGWYGYTF	TGTGCCAGCAGCCCCGGACAGGGATGGTACGGCTACACCTTC
.	TRBD2	TRBV6-5	TRBJ2-3	CASNRGGSTDTQYF	TGTGCCAGCAATAGGGGAGGGAGCACAGATACGCAGTATTTT
.	.	TRBV6-5	TRBJ1-5	CASSQHYSNQPQHF	TGTGCCAGCAGTCAACACTATAGCAATCAGCCCCAGCATTTT
.	.	TRBV28	TRBJ2-2	CASSHPTDSNTGELFF	TGTGCCAGCAGTCACCCGACAGATTCGAACACCGGGGAGCTGTTTTTT
.	.	TRBV6-5	TRBJ2-7	CASKGGQSSYEQYF	TGTGCCAGCAAGGGGGGACAGTCTTCCTACGAGCAGTACTTC
.	TRBD1	TRBV9	TRBJ2-1	CASSAGQGAKKQFF	TGTGCCAGCAGCGCGGGACAGGGGGCTAAAAAGCAGTTCTTC
.	.	TRBV7-9	TRBJ2-7	CASSLSGLTSYEQYF	TGTGCCAGCAGCTTAAGCGGACTGACCTCCTACGAGCAGTACTTC
.	.	TRBV24-1	TRBJ2-3	CATRSLGGADTDTQYF	TGTGCCACCAGATCCTTAGGGGGGGCTGACACAGATACGCAGTATTTT
.	TRBD2	TRBV3-1/TRBV3-2	TRBJ2-1	CASSQMGLAGGPVNEQFF	TGTGCCAGCAGCCAGATGGGACTAGCGGGGGGGCCAGTTAATGAGCAGTTCTTC
.	TRBD1	TRBV5-6	TRBJ2-1	CASSLVGDRAYNEQFF	TGTGCCAGCAGCCTGGTAGGGGACAGAGCTTACAATGAGCAGTTCTTC
few	.	TRBV7-8	TRBJ1-1	CASSPREDKAFF	TGTGCCAGCAGCCCTCGTGAGGACAAAGCTTTCTTT
.	.	TRBV2	TRBJ1-2	CASNPPPGSVVGYTF	TGTGCCAGCAATCCACCCCCAGGGTCGGTAGTAGGCTACACCTTC
.	.	TRBV24-1	TRBJ2-3	CATSDWQSTDTQYF	TGTGCCACCAGTGATTGGCAAAGCACAGATACGCAGTATTTT
.	.	TRBV2	TRBJ1-1	CASRAQGNTEAFF	TGTGCCAGCAGGGCACAGGGGAACACTGAAGCTTTCTTT
.	TRBD2	TRBV2	TRBJ2-5	CASSLAGVPTETQYF	TGTGCCAGCAGTTTAGCGGGGGTACCCACGGAGACCCAGTACTTC
few	.	TRBV18	TRBJ2-1	CASSPRRAGGNEQFF	TGTGCCAGCTCACCCCGGAGGGCAGGGGGCAATGAGCAGTTCTTC
.	.	TRBV7-2	TRBJ2-7	CASSLEGAETYEQYF	TGTGCCAGCAGCCTGGAGGGGGCGGAGACCTACGAGCAGTACTTC
.	TRBD1	TRBV11-3	TRBJ2-5	CASSQTGGRETQYF	TGTGCCAGCAGCCAAACAGGGGGACGAGAGACCCAGTACTTC
.	TRBD1	TRBV5-1	TRBJ1-1	CASSRDRKAEAFF	TGCGCCAGCAGCCGGGACAGGAAAGCTGAAGCTTTCTTT
.	.	TRBV9	TRBJ2-1	CASSVGEFSYNEQFF	TGTGCCAGCAGCGTAGGTGAGTTCTCCTACAATGAGCAGTTCTTC
.	.	TRBV5-1	TRBJ2-5	CASSLEGGVETQYF	TGCGCCAGCAGCTTGGAGGGGGGGGTAGAGACCCAGTACTTC
.	.	TRBV19	TRBJ2-7	CASSLFGDLFREQYF	TGTGCCAGTAGTTTATTCGGAGACCTTTTTAGGGAGCAGTACTTC
.	TRBD1	TRBV5-1	TRBJ1-2	CASSSGQGSYTF	TGCGCCAGCAGCTCAGGACAGGGGAGCTACACCTTC
.	TRBD1	TRBV10-3	TRBJ1-1	CAIRSGQGGIEAFF	TGTGCCATCAGATCAGGACAGGGGGGGATTGAAGCTTTCTTT
.	.	TRBV24-1	TRBJ2-2	CATRQLAGELFF	TGTGCCACCCGACAGTTGGCCGGGGAGCTGTTTTTT
.	.	TRBV4-3	TRBJ1-2	CASSQDPVYGYTF	TGCGCCAGCAGCCAAGACCCAGTCTATGGCTACACCTTC
.	TRBD1	TRBV3-1/TRBV3-2	TRBJ1-4	CASSRGTGDEKLFF	TGTGCCAGCAGCCGGGGGACAGGGGACGAAAAACTGTTTTTT
once	.	TRBV19	TRBJ1-5	CASSITSTGFGQPQHF	TGTGCCAGTAGTATAACTTCTACAGGGTTCGGTCAGCCCCAGCATTTT
few	.	TRBV3-1/TRBV3-2	TRBJ1-5	CASSDGRRQPQHF	TGTGCCAGCAGTGATGGTCGGAGGCAGCCCCAGCATTTT
.	TRBD1	TRBV24-1	TRBJ2-7	CATSDPTTGDYEQYF	TGTGCCACCAGTGACCCGACCACAGGGGACTACGAGCAGTACTTC
.	.	TRBV6-4	TRBJ1-2	CASSDSSQGSGYTF	TGTGCCAGCAGTGACTCTTCGCAGGGGTCTGGCTACACCTTC
.	.	TRBV5-1	TRBJ1-1	CASSITGPTEAFF	TGCGCCAGCAGCATTACAGGCCCCACTGAAGCTTTCTTT
.	.	TRBV5-8	TRBJ1-1	CASTGRVKNTEAFF	TGTGCCAGCACCGGCCGGGTCAAGAACACTGAAGCTTTCTTT
.	.	TRBV2	TRBJ1-1	CASSALGSRGAEAFF	TGTGCCAGCAGCGCACTTGGGTCCCGCGGCGCTGAAGCTTTCTTT
few	TRBD1	TRBV19	TRBJ1-2	CASSSPSTGALNYGYTF	TGTGCCAGTAGTAGCCCCTCAACAGGGGCTTTAAACTATGGCTACACCTTC
.	TRBD1	TRBV7-2	TRBJ1-5	CASSPDREGQPQHF	TGTGCCAGCAGCCCGGACAGGGAGGGACAGCCCCAGCATTTT
few	TRBD2	TRBV10-3	TRBJ2-3	CAISPPLLAGSTDTQYF	TGTGCCATCAGTCCCCCACTACTAGCGGGGTCCACAGATACGCAGTATTTT
few	.	TRBV2	TRBJ2-2	CAMGGQTTGELFF	TGTGCCATGGGGGGACAGACCACCGGGGAGCTGTTTTTT
.	TRBD2	TRBV7-9	TRBJ2-1	CASSLGRTSGGNPYNEQFF	TGTGCCAGCAGCCTCGGACGGACTAGCGGGGGAAATCCTTACAATGAGCAGTTCTTC
few	.	TRBV24-1	TRBJ1-1	CATNQQGMGNTEAFF	TGTGCCACCAACCAACAGGGAATGGGTAACACTGAAGCTTTCTTT
.	.	TRBV6-1	TRBJ1-1	CASSGTGGGRYTEAFF	TGTGCCAGCAGTGGAACCGGCGGGGGCCGGTACACTGAAGCTTTCTTT
.	.	TRBV6-2/TRBV6-3	TRBJ1-1	CASSSLGIIVSAEAFF	TGTGCCAGCAGTTCCCTCGGGATCATCGTGTCGGCTGAAGCTTTCTTT
.	.	TRBV10-2	TRBJ1-3	CASSDIGNTIYF	TGCGCCAGCAGCGACATTGGAAACACCATATATTTT
many	.	TRBV19	TRBJ2-1	CASSIQNNEQFF	TGTGCCAGTAGTATCCAGAACAATGAGCAGTTCTTC
.	.	TRBV12-3/TRBV12-4	TRBJ1-4	CASRLGITGQLFF	TGTGCCAGCAGACTAGGCATTACAGGGCAACTGTTTTTT
.	.	TRBV9	TRBJ2-5	CASSAPGDGETQYF	TGTGCCAGCAGTGCCCCGGGGGATGGAGAGACCCAGTACTTC
.	.	TRBV7-3	TRBJ2-3	CASSPSQGSTDTQYF	TGTGCCAGCAGCCCCTCTCAGGGGAGCACAGATACGCAGTATTTT
.	.	TRBV5-1	TRBJ2-5	CASSFGPGRGGGTQYF	TGCGCCAGCAGCTTTGGGCCGGGTCGCGGGGGCGGGACCCAGTACTTC
.	TRBD2	TRBV18	TRBJ2-6	CASSPLPGGAGANVLTF	TGTGCCAGCTCACCACTTCCGGGGGGAGCCGGGGCCAACGTCCTGACTTTC
.	TRBD1	TRBV6-5	TRBJ2-7	CASSQGQGSSYEQYF	TGTGCCAGCAGCCAAGGACAGGGGTCCTCCTACGAGCAGTACTTC
.	.	TRBV11-2	TRBJ1-2	CASSFSALNYGYTF	TGTGCCAGCAGCTTTAGCGCACTTAACTATGGCTACACCTTC
.	.	TRBV11-2	TRBJ2-5	CASSLGRVETQYF	TGTGCCAGCAGCTTAGGCAGGGTCGAGACCCAGTACTTC